A selection of T cell receptor beta chains follows, all from one sample in a study of cytomegalovirus exposure and HLA in healthy donors. Data came from immunoSEQ multiplex PCR; TCRdb stores just in-frame clones and leaves some out. The data show approximately 210,000 clones, with 70% to 80% seen just once and more than 1.5% held by the top ten. The specimen was PBMCs. Receptors were obtained from a woman in her forties or fifties in good health and CMV-seronegative. Both conserved end residues are part of each CDR3. A D gene is named only where the DNA matches it firmly. A clone size is listed for some rows: how often the clone was seen (once, few, many), or a class if it is expanded.

d_call	clone_size	v_call	j_call	cdr3_aa	cdr3_nt
-	-	TRBV4-1	TRBJ2-4	CASSQGPPQLAKNIQYF	TGCGCCAGCAGCCAAGGCCCCCCCCAGTTAGCCAAAAACATTCAGTACTTC
-	once	TRBV9	TRBJ1-1	CASSVQSELNTVAFF	TGTGCCAGCAGCGTCCAGAGCGAATTGAACACTGTAGCTTTCTTT
TRBD1	-	TRBV6-6	TRBJ1-5	CASSLGTGSNQPQHF	TGTGCCAGCAGTTTAGGGACAGGGTCTAATCAGCCCCAGCATTTT
-	-	TRBV5-1	TRBJ2-3	CASILLPGTDTQYF	TGCGCCAGCATCCTTCTACCGGGCACAGATACGCAGTATTTT
-	-	TRBV28	TRBJ1-2	CASSPTNSRGYTF	TGTGCCAGCAGTCCCACCAACAGTCGCGGCTACACCTTC
TRBD2	-	TRBV15	TRBJ2-1	CATSRAAQRGNEQFF	TGTGCCACCAGCAGAGCAGCACAGCGGGGCAATGAGCAGTTCTTC
TRBD1	-	TRBV9	TRBJ2-3	CASSDQRQGIDTQYF	TGTGCCAGCAGCGACCAACGACAGGGGATAGATACGCAGTATTTT
-	-	TRBV20-1	TRBJ2-3	CSATLADTQYF	TGCAGTGCTACCCTAGCAGATACGCAGTATTTT
-	-	TRBV9	TRBJ2-2	CASSPLNTGELFF	TGTGCCAGCAGCCCCCTAAACACCGGGGAGCTGTTTTTT
-	-	TRBV29-1	TRBJ1-2	CSVGGQADGYTF	TGCAGCGTTGGGGGGCAAGCCGATGGCTACACCTTC
-	-	TRBV5-6	TRBJ1-1	CASSFRAVNTEAFF	TGTGCCAGCAGCTTCAGGGCCGTGAACACTGAAGCTTTCTTT
TRBD1	-	TRBV6-1	TRBJ1-3	CASIPQGAFGNTIYF	TGTGCCAGCATCCCCCAGGGGGCATTTGGAAACACCATATATTTT
TRBD2	-	TRBV9	TRBJ2-3	CASSLAGGEDTQYF	TGTGCCAGCAGCCTAGCGGGAGGGGAAGATACGCAGTATTTT
-	-	TRBV2	TRBJ2-3	CASRVGVTDTQYF	TGTGCCAGCAGGGTAGGGGTCACAGATACGCAGTATTTT
-	many	TRBV5-6	TRBJ1-1	CASSLTRTEAFF	TGTGCCAGCAGCTTAACGCGCACTGAAGCTTTCTTT
TRBD1	-	TRBV18	TRBJ1-3	CASSQGAIGNTIYF	TGTGCCAGCTCACAGGGGGCGATCGGAAACACCATATATTTT
-	-	TRBV6-5	TRBJ1-3	CASSSGVTSGNTIYF	TGTGCCAGCAGTTCCGGGGTCACCTCTGGAAACACCATATATTTT
-	many	TRBV28	TRBJ2-2	CAIRGSGELFF	TGTGCCATCCGGGGGTCCGGGGAGCTGTTTTTT
-	-	TRBV4-3	TRBJ2-2	CASSQEPVANTGELFF	TGCGCCAGCAGCCAAGAGCCAGTCGCGAACACCGGGGAGCTGTTTTTT
-	-	TRBV7-2	TRBJ2-3	CASSSRGDTQYF	TGTGCCAGCAGCTCGCGAGGAGATACGCAGTATTTT
-	-	TRBV9	TRBJ2-7	CASSVDFNEQYF	TGTGCCAGCAGCGTAGACTTCAACGAGCAGTACTTC
-	-	TRBV7-3	TRBJ2-7	CASSYKPGSYEQYF	TGTGCCAGCAGCTACAAGCCAGGCTCCTACGAGCAGTACTTC